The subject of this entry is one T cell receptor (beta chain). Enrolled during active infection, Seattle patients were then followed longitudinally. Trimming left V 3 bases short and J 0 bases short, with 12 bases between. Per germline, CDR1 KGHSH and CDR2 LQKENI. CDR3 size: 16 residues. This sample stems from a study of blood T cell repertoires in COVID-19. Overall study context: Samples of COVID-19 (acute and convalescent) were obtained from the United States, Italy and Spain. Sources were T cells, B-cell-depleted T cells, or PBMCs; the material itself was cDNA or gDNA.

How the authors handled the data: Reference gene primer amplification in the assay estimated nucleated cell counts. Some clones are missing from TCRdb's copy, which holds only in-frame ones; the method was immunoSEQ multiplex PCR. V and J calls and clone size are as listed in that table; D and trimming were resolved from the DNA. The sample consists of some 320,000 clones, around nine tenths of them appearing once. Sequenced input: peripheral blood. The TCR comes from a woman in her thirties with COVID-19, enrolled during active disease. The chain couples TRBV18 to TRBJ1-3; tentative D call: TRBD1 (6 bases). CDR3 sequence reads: CASSPRQAPSGNTIYF. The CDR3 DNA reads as TGTGCCAGCTCACCCCGACAGGCCCCCTCTGGAAACACCATATATTTT.